A selection of T cell receptor beta chains follows, all from one sample in a study of cytomegalovirus exposure and HLA in healthy donors. Sequencing used immunoSEQ multiplex PCR; TCRdb keeps in-frame clones, though not all of them. The table lists under 110,000 clones, 71% of them singletons, with about 2.5% in the top ten. The material sequenced was PBMCs. The receptors come from a female donor in good health and CMV-seronegative. CDR3s include the opening cysteine and the closing phenylalanine or tryptophan. A D gene is named only where the DNA matches it firmly. Clone size is not always given. Where it is, it says once, few, many or a class for expanded clones.

v_call	d_call	j_call	clone_size	cdr3_aa	cdr3_nt
TRBV7-2	-	TRBJ2-7	-	CASSFTRTGLQQYF	TGTGCCAGCAGCTTTACTAGAACAGGGCTGCAGCAGTACTTC
TRBV7-2	TRBD1	TRBJ1-4	-	CASSMTGGEEKLFF	TGTGCCAGCAGCATGACAGGGGGAGAAGAAAAACTGTTTTTT
TRBV29-1	TRBD1	TRBJ2-7	-	CSVVEHRGKEQYF	TGCAGCGTTGTGGAGCACAGGGGCAAGGAGCAGTACTTC
TRBV10-1	-	TRBJ2-2	-	CASSELSNTGELFF	TGCGCCAGCAGTGAGCTCTCTAACACCGGGGAGCTGTTTTTT
TRBV27	-	TRBJ2-3	-	CASSYGGTDTQYF	TGTGCCAGCAGTTACGGAGGGACAGATACGCAGTATTTT
TRBV9	-	TRBJ1-2	few	CASSVDLAPYGYTF	TGTGCCAGCAGCGTAGATCTGGCCCCCTATGGCTACACCTTC
TRBV5-6	TRBD2	TRBJ2-3	-	CASRLAGRIDTQYF	TGTGCCAGCAGACTAGCGGGGAGAATTGATACGCAGTATTTT
TRBV10-2	TRBD2	TRBJ2-7	-	CASRRAGDTPYEQYF	TGCGCCAGCAGAAGAGCGGGAGACACCCCCTACGAGCAGTACTTC
TRBV2	-	TRBJ1-1	-	CASRKGLATEAFF	TGTGCCAGCAGAAAGGGGCTCGCCACTGAAGCTTTCTTT
TRBV27	-	TRBJ1-5	-	CASSPHPGGQPQHF	TGTGCCAGCAGCCCCCACCCCGGGGGACAGCCCCAGCATTTT
TRBV28	TRBD1	TRBJ1-2	-	CASSFPKAKGATYGYTF	TGTGCCAGCAGTTTCCCCAAGGCCAAGGGGGCCACCTATGGCTACACCTTC
TRBV13	TRBD1	TRBJ2-2	-	CASSLFGGTGGTGELFF	TGTGCCAGCAGCTTATTCGGGGGGACAGGGGGCACCGGGGAGCTGTTTTTT
TRBV7-2	-	TRBJ2-5	few	CASSLTREETQYF	TGTGCCAGCAGCTTAACTCGGGAAGAGACCCAGTACTTC
TRBV10-2	-	TRBJ2-5	once	CASTRGKETQYF	TGCGCCAGCACACGGGGTAAAGAGACCCAGTACTTC
TRBV30	-	TRBJ1-3	few	CAWSAVFSGNTIYF	TGTGCCTGGAGTGCTGTTTTCTCTGGAAACACCATATATTTT
TRBV11-2	-	TRBJ2-3	few	CASSLAGEAQYF	TGTGCCAGCAGCTTAGCGGGAGAGGCGCAGTATTTT
TRBV19	TRBD2	TRBJ2-1	few	CASSLGLAASSYNEQFF	TGTGCCAGTAGTTTGGGACTAGCGGCAAGCTCCTACAATGAGCAGTTCTTC
TRBV5-1	TRBD1	TRBJ2-3	-	CASSLGTGPTDTQYF	TGCGCCAGCAGCTTGGGGACAGGCCCCACAGATACGCAGTATTTT
TRBV2	TRBD2	TRBJ2-5	-	CASSGTSGYQETQYF	TGTGCCAGCAGTGGGACTAGCGGGTACCAAGAGACCCAGTACTTC
TRBV7-6	TRBD1	TRBJ2-1	-	CASSYRTGSYNEQFF	TGTGCCAGCAGTTACCGGACAGGGTCCTACAATGAGCAGTTCTTC
TRBV7-8	-	TRBJ1-1	few	CASSLRRGRGEAFF	TGTGCCAGCAGCTTACGAAGGGGCCGAGGTGAAGCTTTCTTT
TRBV21-1	-	TRBJ1-1	-	CASSKAAGGFHLGTEAFF	TGTGCCAGCAGCAAAGCGGCGGGGGGCTTCCATCTGGGCACTGAAGCTTTCTTT
TRBV10-3	-	TRBJ1-2	-	CATKSWDSGYGYTF	TGTGCCACGAAATCATGGGACTCGGGATATGGCTACACCTTC
TRBV5-3	-	TRBJ1-5	few	CARSFRGGGQPQHF	TGTGCCAGAAGCTTTAGGGGGGGCGGTCAGCCCCAGCATTTT
TRBV2	-	TRBJ1-3	-	CASSELGGGNTIYF	TGTGCCAGCAGTGAACTGGGAGGTGGAAACACCATATATTTT
TRBV27	-	TRBJ2-7	-	CASGRQEYF	TGTGCCAGCGGGCGCCAGGAGTACTTC
TRBV5-4	-	TRBJ1-2	-	CASRYTGQSYGYTF	TGTGCCAGCAGATACACAGGGCAGTCGTATGGCTACACCTTC
TRBV28	TRBD2	TRBJ2-2	-	CASSLPRGAGDTGELFF	TGTGCCAGCAGTCTCCCCCGAGGGGCGGGAGACACCGGGGAGCTGTTTTTT
TRBV5-1	-	TRBJ2-2	once	CASSSPGTGELFF	TGCGCCAGCAGCTCTCCGGGGACCGGGGAGCTGTTTTTT
TRBV13	TRBD1	TRBJ2-7	few	CASSLRGQGAYEQYF	TGTGCCAGCAGCTTACGGGGACAGGGGGCCTACGAGCAGTACTTC
TRBV29-1	TRBD2	TRBJ2-7	-	CSVANERGSEQYF	TGCAGCGTTGCGAATGAGCGGGGAAGCGAGCAGTACTTC
TRBV27	TRBD2	TRBJ2-5	-	CASSTIAGDSRYQETQYF	TGTGCCAGCAGTACTATAGCGGGGGACTCTCGGTACCAAGAGACCCAGTACTTC
TRBV5-4	TRBD1	TRBJ1-1	-	CASSHVPGQTNTEAFF	TGTGCCAGCAGCCACGTACCGGGACAGACGAACACTGAAGCTTTCTTT
TRBV19	-	TRBJ1-6	-	CASSQQMSYNSPLHF	TGTGCCAGTAGTCAACAGATGTCCTATAATTCACCCCTCCACTTT
TRBV5-4	TRBD1	TRBJ1-1	-	CASSFGPGGPLTEAFF	TGTGCCAGCAGCTTTGGTCCAGGGGGACCTTTGACTGAAGCTTTCTTT
TRBV6-5	-	TRBJ1-1	few	CASSPWGAEAFF	TGTGCCAGCAGTCCATGGGGGGCTGAAGCTTTCTTT
TRBV6-4	-	TRBJ1-3	-	CASSDNGGPGNTIYF	TGTGCCAGCAGTGACAACGGCGGGCCTGGAAACACCATATATTTT
TRBV30	-	TRBJ2-7	-	CAWTRGLYEQYF	TGTGCCTGGACACGAGGGCTCTACGAGCAGTACTTC
TRBV7-2	-	TRBJ1-1	-	CASSRNSSPFKAFF	TGTGCCAGCAGCCGAAACAGCTCCCCCTTCAAAGCTTTCTTT
TRBV5-4	TRBD2	TRBJ2-7	-	CASSLAASGSIAYEQYF	TGTGCCAGCAGCTTGGCGGCTAGCGGGAGTATAGCCTACGAGCAGTACTTC
TRBV9	-	TRBJ1-2	-	CASSPTPERSLSF	TGTGCCAGCAGCCCTACCCCGGAGAGGTCCTTATCCTTC
TRBV10-2	-	TRBJ1-1	-	CASSVPGGNTEAFF	TGCGCCAGCAGTGTACCGGGTGGAAACACTGAAGCTTTCTTT
TRBV29-1	TRBD2	TRBJ2-1	-	CSGSLAGVVFF	TGCAGCGGCTCTCTAGCGGGAGTGGTGTTCTTC
TRBV6-1	TRBD1	TRBJ2-2	-	CASRPGTGGTGELFF	TGTGCCAGCAGACCCGGGACAGGGGGCACCGGGGAGCTGTTTTTT
TRBV19	TRBD1	TRBJ1-1	-	CASSQTGLTEAFF	TGTGCCAGTAGTCAGACAGGGCTCACTGAAGCTTTCTTT
TRBV5-6	TRBD1	TRBJ2-3	few	CASSAPGQTDTQYF	TGTGCCAGCAGCGCTCCGGGACAGACAGATACGCAGTATTTT
TRBV5-1	TRBD2	TRBJ2-1	-	CASRSEAGLAGGVPYNEQFF	TGCGCCAGCAGATCGGAGGCGGGACTAGCGGGGGGGGTACCCTACAATGAGCAGTTCTTC
TRBV11-3	TRBD2	TRBJ2-1	-	CASSSSASGTSYNEQFF	TGTGCCAGCAGCTCCTCGGCTAGCGGGACCTCCTACAATGAGCAGTTCTTC
TRBV9	-	TRBJ2-7	-	CASSREHEQYF	TGTGCCAGCAGCCGCGAACACGAGCAGTACTTC
TRBV7-2	TRBD2	TRBJ2-5	-	CASGTSGATQYF	TGTGCCAGCGGGACTAGCGGAGCGACCCAGTACTTC
TRBV5-4	-	TRBJ2-2	-	CASSLTGTGELFF	TGTGCCAGCAGCTTGACGGGGACCGGGGAGCTGTTTTTT
TRBV19	TRBD1	TRBJ1-1	-	CASSVEGTGKAFF	TGTGCCAGTAGCGTGGAGGGGACAGGGAAAGCTTTCTTT
TRBV9	TRBD2	TRBJ2-1	-	CASSVSSGSYNEQFF	TGTGCCAGCAGCGTTTCTAGCGGCTCCTACAATGAGCAGTTCTTC
TRBV9	-	TRBJ2-3	-	CASSPRLDGTDTQYF	TGTGCCAGCAGCCCCCGCCTAGATGGGACAGATACGCAGTATTTT
TRBV7-2	-	TRBJ2-7	few	CASSPRQVTPLNYEQYF	TGTGCCAGCAGCCCGAGACAGGTAACTCCACTCAACTACGAGCAGTACTTC
TRBV7-6	TRBD1	TRBJ2-7	once	CASSPKSGDSSYEQYF	TGTGCCAGCAGCCCCAAGAGTGGGGACAGCTCCTACGAGCAGTACTTC
TRBV19	-	TRBJ2-2	-	CASSWETGGRKVGELFF	TGTGCCAGTAGTTGGGAGACAGGCGGAAGGAAAGTCGGGGAGCTGTTTTTT